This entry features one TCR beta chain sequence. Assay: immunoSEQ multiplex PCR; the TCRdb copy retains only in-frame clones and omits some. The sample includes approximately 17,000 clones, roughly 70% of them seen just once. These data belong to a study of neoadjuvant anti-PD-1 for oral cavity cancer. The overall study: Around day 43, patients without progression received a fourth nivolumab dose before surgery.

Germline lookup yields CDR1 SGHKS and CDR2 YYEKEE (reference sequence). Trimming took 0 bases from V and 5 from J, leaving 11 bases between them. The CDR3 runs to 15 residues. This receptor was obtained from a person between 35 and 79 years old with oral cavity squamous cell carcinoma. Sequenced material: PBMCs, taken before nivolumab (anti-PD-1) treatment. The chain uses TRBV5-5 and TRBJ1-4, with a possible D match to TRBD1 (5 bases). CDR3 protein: CASSLDPGTNEKLFF. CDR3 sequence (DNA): TGTGCCAGCAGCTTGGACCCCGGGACCAATGAAAAACTGTTTTTT.